These 16 T cell receptor beta chains were sequenced from one sample in a study of CD8+CD57+ T cells in acquired aplastic anemia. All patients picked for sequencing had shown, by flow cytometry, an expansion of CD8+CD57+ cells. Template material for TCR beta VDJ and CDR3 profiling consisted of genomic DNA. TCRdb used MiXCR to reprocess the reads, holding one entry per CDR3 protein. Of hundreds of thousands of distinct CDR3 sequences in the sample, more than 25% were seen once. Input material: sorted CD4+, CD8+, or CD8+CD57+ T cells (not recorded which) from PBMCs. The receptors stem from a human donor with aplastic anemia.

This clonotype was picked up a small number of times. The rearrangement uses TRBV12-3 or TRBV12-4 and TRBJ1-2; D gene ambiguous. The CDR3 loop spans 12 amino acids. Trimming took off 6 bases at V and 6 bases at J, with 11 bases between the two ends. CDR3 in amino acids: CASRRRSHGYTF. CDR3 coding DNA: TGTGCCAGCAGACGCAGGTCCCATGGCTACACCTTC.

The V and J genes are TRBV4-2 and TRBJ2-7; TRBD2 aligns across 13 bases. Germline V gives CDR1 LGHNA, CDR2 YNFKEQ. This CDR3 region has 17 residues. Trimming took 4 bases from V and 6 from J; bases not matched to a gene: 12. The CDR3 loop is CASSPRGTSGVRGEQYF. For the CDR3, the DNA is TGTGCCAGCAGCCCTAGAGGGACTAGCGGGGTACGGGGCGAGCAGTACTTC.

A few counts support this clonotype. The chain employs TRBV5-5 and TRBJ1-6; 7 bases are shared with TRBD1. The CDR3 length is 15 residues. In germline, CDR1 is SGHKS, CDR2 YYEKEE (reference sequence). The ends lost 2 bases at V and 10 bases at J; junction bases unmatched: 9. CDR3 bases: TGTGCCAGCAGCTTTTTTGACAGGGACCTCTCACCCCTCCACTTT. The encoded protein is CASSFFDRDLSPLHF.

The rearrangement uses TRBV10-2 and TRBJ2-7; D gene unclear. Germline V gene sequence: CDR1 WSHSY, CDR2 SAAADI. The CDR3 extends over 10 amino acids. V lost 8 bases, J lost 1 base, and 3 bases lay in between. The chain's CDR3 is CASASYEQYF. CDR3 nucleotides: TGCGCCAGCGCATCCTACGAGCAGTACTTC.

In this sample, this clonotype turned up many times. The V call is TRBV14, the J call TRBJ2-7; 8 nucleotides line up with TRBD2. This CDR3 has 15 amino acids. The V segment lost 4 bases and the J segment 2 bases; nucleotides outside the gene matches: 7. Germline V CDR1 and CDR2: SGHDN, FVKESK. DNA of the CDR3: TGTGCCAGCAGCCTAAGCGGGAGCCCGACCTACGAGCAGTACTTC. Protein product: CASSLSGSPTYEQYF.

The chain has TRBV15 and TRBJ1-1; D ambiguous. From germline, CDR1 is LNHNV and CDR2 YYDKDF (reference sequence). V was pared by 3 bases and J by 11 bases, with 10 bases between. This CDR3 has 11 residues. CDR3 nucleotides: TGTGCCACCAGCAGGGTAGGGTTCGCTTTCTTT. Its translation is CATSRVGFAFF. The complete variable domain, with remaining parts taken from reference TRBV15 and TRBJ1-1, reads DAMVIQNPRYQVTQFGKPVTLSCSQTLNHNVMYWYQQKSSQAPKLLFHYYDKDFNNEADTPDNFQSRRPNTSFCFLDIRSPGLGDTAMYLCATSRVGFAFFGQGTRLTVV.

This clonotype was counted between two and nine times. V and J are TRBV6-1 and TRBJ2-7, with D possibly TRBD2 on 5 matching bases. Trimming left V 4 bases short and J 3 bases short, with 16 bases between. From germline, CDR1 is MNHNS and CDR2 SASEGT. The CDR3 covers 15 residues. CDR3 residues: CASSAIGRSNYEQYF. DNA for the CDR3: TGTGCCAGCAGTGCCATAGGGAGATCAAACTACGAGCAGTACTTC.

The chain employs TRBV5-5 and TRBJ1-2; D is uncertain. The V gene's germline CDR1 is SGHKS and CDR2 YYEKEE (reference sequence). V lost 4 bases to trimming and J lost 3 bases, with 16 bases between them. This CDR3 is built from 15 residues. CDR3 sequence (DNA): TGTGCCAGCAGCCCGAGGGTCTTTCCCTACTATGGCTACACCTTC. It is translated as CASSPRVFPYYGYTF.

This clonotype has a count of ten or more. The chain is built from TRBV7-3 and TRBJ1-5, with unresolved D. This CDR3 comprises 13 residues. Germline V CDR1 and CDR2: SGHTA, FQGTGA. Trimming stripped 4 bases from V and 3 bases from J, with 7 bases between. The CDR3 bases are TGTGCCAGCAGCTATGCCCCCAATCAGCCCCAGCATTTT. Protein sequence: CASSYAPNQPQHF.

The chain combines TRBV12-3 or TRBV12-4 with TRBJ1-3, with 7 bases identical to TRBD1. The CDR3 is made up of 13 amino acids. The junction had 7 bases not matched to a gene; V was cut back by 7 bases and J by 7 bases. This chain's CDR3 is CASIMTGRNTIYF. CDR3 in DNA: TGTGCCAGCATCATGACAGGGCGGAACACCATATATTTT.

This clonotype was detected a few times. The chain links TRBV6-1 to TRBJ2-1; 8 positions agree with TRBD1. Germline assignment: CDR1 MNHNS and CDR2 SASEGT. The CDR3 totals 14 residues. Unmatched junction bases numbered 7, after V lost 7 bases and J lost 5 bases. The DNA of the CDR3 is TGTGCCAGCACCTACAGGGGGTATAACAATGAGCAGTTCTTC. Residues: CASTYRGYNNEQFF.

Only a few counts were recorded for this clonotype. CDR3 sequence (DNA): TGTGCCAGCAGATTACTCGGGGGCCAAGGCTACACCTTC. This encodes CASRLLGGQGYTF. The chain uses TRBV6-5 and TRBJ1-2; tentatively, D is TRBD1 (6 bases). This CDR3 contains 13 residues. Germline-derived CDR1 and CDR2 are MNHEY and SVGAGI. The V and J ends lost 6 bases and 8 bases respectively, with 16 bases between them.

The sample holds many counts of this clonotype. The genes are TRBV7-9 and TRBJ2-7; tentative D call: TRBD1 (6 bases). Germline V gives CDR1 SEHNR, CDR2 FQNEAQ (reference sequence). The length of the CDR3 is 14 residues. V dropped 5 bases and J dropped 2 bases, with 13 bases sitting between them. The CDR3 nucleotides read TGTGCCAGCAGCCCGGGACAAGGGCCCTACGAGCAGTACTTC. Translating gives CASSPGQGPYEQYF.

This clonotype was seen at least ten times. The DNA of the CDR3 is TGCAGCGTTGAAGAGTTCGGCAGGGGGAGGGATGGCTACACCTTC. Translation gives CSVEEFGRGRDGYTF. This sequence joins TRBV29-1 and TRBJ1-2; 7 nucleotides line up with TRBD1. V dropped 0 bases and J dropped 6; count of bases not matched to a gene: 10. The CDR3 has 15 amino acids. The germline V gene has CDR1 SQVTM and CDR2 ANQGSEA.

This clonotype was observed once. The CDR3 coding sequence is TGTGCCAGCAGTGAATTTGGGGGACAGGGGGTCAATGAGCAGTTCTTC. It encodes CASSEFGGQGVNEQFF. The rearrangement joins TRBV25-1 to TRBJ2-1; 11 nucleotides line up with TRBD1. The CDR3 loop spans 16 amino acids. Germline CDR1 is MGHDK and CDR2 is SYGVNS. The V gene end was trimmed by 1 base and the J gene end by 6 bases; junction bases not matched to a gene: 5.

This sequence joins TRBV2 and TRBJ1-6, with 7 positions matching TRBD1. Germline lookup yields CDR1 SNHLY and CDR2 FYNNEI. The CDR3 totals 15 residues. V trimming: 7 bases; J trimming: 5 bases; junction bases outside the gene matches: 8. CDR3 DNA: TGTGCCAGCAAATCATCCGGGACAGATAATTCACCCCTCCACTTT. Residues: CASKSSGTDNSPLHF.